The text below deals with one T cell receptor (beta chain). The target antigen is unknown. Reverse transcribing all isolated RNA meant expressed TCRB transcripts were sequenced. The table came from immunoSEQ multiplex PCR; TCRdb's copy has only in-frame clones and leaves some out. The sample carries a few hundred thousand clones, about 29% recorded once. This record belongs to a study of beta chain features in type 1 diabetes. General study points: Cells expressing TCR highly could be over-represented by cDNA sequencing.

V shed 4 bases and J 4 bases; nucleotides not matched to a gene: 9. CDR1 and CDR2 from the germline V gene are SGDLS and YYNGEE. CDR3 size: 16 residues. The sample comprised naive CD4+ T cells from blood. This chain connects TRBV9 to TRBJ2-3; the match to TRBD2 covers 10 bases. The TCR originated in a man in his late teens or twenties in good health. CDR3: CASSTRPSGSSDTQYF. The CDR3 DNA sequence: TGTGCCAGCAGCACCCGGCCTAGCGGGAGTTCAGATACGCAGTATTTT. The variable domain in full, with the rest retrieved from reference TRBV9 and TRBJ2-3, is DSGVTQTPKHLITATGQRVTLRCSPRSGDLSVYWYQQSLDQGLQFLIQYYNGEERAKGNILERFSAQQFPDLHSELNLSSLELGDSALYFCASSTRPSGSSDTQYFGPGTRLTVL.